A selection of T cell receptor beta chains follows, all from one sample in a study of blood T cell repertoires in COVID-19. Profiled with immunoSEQ multiplex PCR; TCRdb holds only in-frame clones, not every one. The sample yields approximately 190,000 clones, just under 85% seen once. The source material was peripheral blood. The receptors stem from a human donor with acute or convalescent COVID-19. The donor label of this sample is uncertain. CDR3s include the opening cysteine and the closing phenylalanine or tryptophan. Fields, in order: V gene, D gene, clone size, J gene, CDR3 protein, CDR3 DNA. A D gene is named only where the DNA matches it firmly. Size is stated for part of the rows, as once, few or many counts, or as a class when the clone is expanded.

V: TRBV2
D: TRBD2
size: .
J: TRBJ2-7
CDR3: CASRAGGSRYEQYF
DNA: TGTGCCAGCAGGGCCGGCGGGAGTAGATACGAGCAGTACTTC

V: TRBV18
D: TRBD1
size: few
J: TRBJ1-1
CDR3: CASYQGANTEAFF
DNA: TGTGCCAGCTACCAGGGGGCGAACACTGAAGCTTTCTTT

V: TRBV4-1
D: TRBD1
size: .
J: TRBJ1-3
CDR3: CASSQDYRTGLPGNTIYF
DNA: TGCGCCAGCAGCCAAGATTACAGGACAGGGCTTCCTGGAAACACCATATATTTT

V: TRBV7-9
D: TRBD2
size: .
J: TRBJ2-3
CDR3: CASTPGGTDTQYF
DNA: TGTGCCAGCACCCCGGGGGGGACAGATACGCAGTATTTT

V: TRBV6-1
D: .
size: once
J: TRBJ1-5
CDR3: CASSEPYTFLPDQPQHF
DNA: TGTGCCAGCAGTGAACCTTACACCTTCCTCCCAGATCAGCCCCAGCATTTT

V: TRBV2
D: TRBD1
size: few
J: TRBJ1-1
CDR3: CASSGQGTNTEAFF
DNA: TGTGCCAGCAGCGGACAGGGGACGAACACTGAAGCTTTCTTT

V: TRBV19
D: .
size: .
J: TRBJ2-2
CDR3: CASSIILGGANTGELFF
DNA: TGTGCCAGTAGTATTATTCTTGGGGGCGCGAACACCGGGGAGCTGTTTTTT

V: TRBV21-1
D: .
size: .
J: TRBJ1-6
CDR3: CARSTGGGRSYNSPLHF
DNA: TGTGCCAGGTCGACAGGGGGCGGGCGCTCCTATAATTCACCCCTCCACTTT

V: TRBV6-6
D: .
size: once
J: TRBJ2-4
CDR3: CASSATREAKNIQYF
DNA: TGTGCCAGCAGCGCCACTAGAGAAGCCAAAAACATTCAGTACTTC

V: TRBV4-1
D: TRBD1
size: .
J: TRBJ2-5
CDR3: CASSHPTGGEETQYF
DNA: TGCGCCAGCAGCCACCCGACAGGGGGCGAAGAGACCCAGTACTTC